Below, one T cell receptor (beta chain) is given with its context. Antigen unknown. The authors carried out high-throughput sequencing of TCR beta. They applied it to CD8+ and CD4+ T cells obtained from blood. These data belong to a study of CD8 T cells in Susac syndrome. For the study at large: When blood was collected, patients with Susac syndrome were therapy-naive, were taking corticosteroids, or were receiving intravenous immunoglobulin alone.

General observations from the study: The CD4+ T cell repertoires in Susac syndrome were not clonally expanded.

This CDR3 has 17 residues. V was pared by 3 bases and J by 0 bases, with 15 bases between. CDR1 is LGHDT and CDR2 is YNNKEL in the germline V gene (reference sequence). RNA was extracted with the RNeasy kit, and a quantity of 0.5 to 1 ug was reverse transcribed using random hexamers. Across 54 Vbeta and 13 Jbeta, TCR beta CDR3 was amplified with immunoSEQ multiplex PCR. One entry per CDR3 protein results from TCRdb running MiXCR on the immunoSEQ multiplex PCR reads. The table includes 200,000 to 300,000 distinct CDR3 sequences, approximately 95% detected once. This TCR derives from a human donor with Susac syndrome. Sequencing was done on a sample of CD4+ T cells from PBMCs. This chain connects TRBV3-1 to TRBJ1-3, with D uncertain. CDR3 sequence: CASSQSDGRRSGNTIYF. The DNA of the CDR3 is TGTGCCAGCAGCCAGTCGGACGGCCGGCGCTCTGGAAACACCATATATTTT.